This T cell receptor beta chain is drawn from a study of cytomegalovirus exposure and HLA in healthy donors. Study details: In a later analysis, it was reported that the 120 or so validation repertoires had been produced on the same platform as the roughly 610 repertoires belonging to the first cohort.

The CDR3 consists of 15 residues. V was trimmed by 5 bases and J by 2 bases, leaving 16 bases between them. The V gene's germline CDR1 is SGHAT and CDR2 FQNNGV. The assay was immunoSEQ multiplex PCR, and TCRdb's table has in-frame clones only and misses some. The top ten clones hold roughly 1% of a sample with about 60,000 clones, around 96% of them seen once. The study's findings and limits: Diagnosis of cytomegalovirus status made by the classifier reportedly showed high specificity and sensitivity. Cytomegalovirus-associated status was assigned to fewer than 200 TCR beta chains. Within the 130 or so validation repertoires, first-cohort TCR clusters tended to co-occur, according to a later analysis.

As regards this clone: What it recognizes is unknown.

Sequenced sample: PBMCs. The gene calls are TRBV11-2 and TRBJ2-7; D may be TRBD1 (6 bases). This receptor was obtained from a woman aged 18-29 years in good health and CMV-seronegative. In DNA, the CDR3 is TGTGCCAGCAGCCTTAGGGGGACACCTACCTACGAGCAGTACTTC. This encodes CASSLRGTPTYEQYF.